The clone carrying this T cell receptor beta chain was seen a handful of times. The antigen is undetermined. This entry belongs to a study of T cells after yellow fever vaccination. General observations from the study: After the booster, over 95% of CD4 and about 90% of CD8 primary-response clones were re-detected.

The CDR3 runs 14 residues. Trimming cost V 5 bases and J 7 bases; bases outside gene matches: 10. The germline CDR1 and CDR2 sequences are LGHDT and YNNKEL (reference sequence). TCRdb independently ran MiXCR on the 5' RACE reads; one entry per CDR3 protein. This sample carries 350,000 or so distinct CDR3 sequences, approximately 8% of them seen once, and the ten largest clones take around 17%. The sequences come from PBMCs, collected about 49 days after the first yellow fever vaccination. The TCR was taken from a man between 18 and 29 years old who received the YFV17D yellow fever vaccine. The chain links TRBV3-1 to TRBJ2-7; 8 bases align to TRBD2. CDR3 in DNA: TGTGCCAGCAGCTTACGGGGGGGCCGGAGGGAGCAGTACTTC. Translating it yields CASSLRGGRREQYF.